The 9 T cell receptor beta chains presented below share a single source sample, sequenced in a study of T cell responses to AZD1222 COVID-19 vaccine. Using immunoSEQ multiplex PCR, the repertoire was profiled, and TCRdb retains in-frame clones only, with some absent. The table shows more than 100,000 clones, with approximately 88% occurring only once. Sequenced material: peripheral blood, taken on day 0 of AZD1222 vaccination. Receptors originate from an adult in good health.

This clone is labeled as medium-sized. The rearrangement uses TRBV7-9 and TRBJ2-3, with 8 bases lining up with TRBD2. Looked up from germline, CDR1 is SEHNR and CDR2 is FQNEAQ (reference sequence). This CDR3 region has 15 residues. Trimming took 6 bases from V and 1 from J; bases not matched to a gene: 6. CDR3 sequence reads: CASSPAGDGTDTQYF. In DNA form, the CDR3 reads TGTGCCAGCAGTCCAGCGGGGGACGGCACAGATACGCAGTATTTT.

This clone was observed a single time. The genes are TRBV5-6 and TRBJ1-1, with D perhaps matching TRBD1 (6 bases). Germline V gene data show CDR1 as SGHDT and CDR2 as YYEEEE. The length of the CDR3 is 14 residues. The germline V and J ends were trimmed by 0 bases and 7 bases, with 13 bases remaining between them. The DNA for the CDR3 is TGTGCCAGCAGCTTGGCTGGGGGGCGGGTTGAAGCTTTCTTT. Translation gives CASSLAGGRVEAFF.

The V gene is TRBV11-3, the J gene TRBJ2-2; 9 bases agree with TRBD2. CDR3 length equals 16 residues. CDR1 SGHNT and CDR2 YENEEA come from the germline V gene. The trim removed 5 bases at V and 5 bases at J, leaving 9 bases unmatched. Written as DNA, the CDR3 is TGTGCCAGCAGCCCTTCAGGGACTAGCTTAACCGGGGAGCTGTTTTTT. Translation: CASSPSGTSLTGELFF.

This clone was picked up one time. V usage is TRBV15 and J usage is TRBJ2-7; TRBD1 matches 9 bases. CDR3 length equals 14 residues. Per germline, CDR1 LNHNV and CDR2 YYDKDF (reference sequence). Unmatched junction bases numbered 7, after V lost 4 bases and J lost 6 bases. The CDR3 here is CATSMGTGMLEQYF. The CDR3 DNA follows: TGTGCCACCAGCATGGGGACAGGGATGCTCGAGCAGTACTTC.

This clone has only one observation. The V and J genes are TRBV18 and TRBJ2-7, with D unclear. V lost 5 bases, J lost 2 bases, and 10 bases lay in between. Per the germline V gene, CDR1 is KGHSH and CDR2 is LQKENI. This CDR3 has 13 residues. The CDR3 coding sequence is TGTGCCAGCTCAAAGGTCGGAACCTACGAGCAGTACTTC. Its translation is CASSKVGTYEQYF.

The chain joins TRBV6-5 to TRBJ1-4, with 9 positions matching TRBD1. The germline CDR1 and CDR2 sequences are MNHEY and SVGAGI. The CDR3 is made up of 14 amino acids. Trimming cost V 6 bases and J 11 bases; bases outside gene matches: 10. CDR3 in amino acids: CASRGSGTGLKLFF. In DNA, the CDR3 is TGTGCCAGCAGAGGATCCGGGACAGGGCTGAAACTGTTTTTT.

V usage is TRBV21-1 and J usage is TRBJ2-6; the D call of TRBD1 is as the table states it, not checked on the DNA. TRBV21-1 is given as a pseudogene. CDR3 size: 21 residues. The CDR3 reads CASSKIVQGPRSCSGANVLTF. The CDR3, as DNA: TGTGCCAGCAGCAAAATAGTGCAGGGCCCCCGAAGTTGCTCTGGGGCCAACGTCCTGACTTTC.

The sample holds one count of this clone. J is TRBJ2-1 and V is TRBV11-2; TRBD2 might be the D (6 bases). The CDR3 runs to 16 residues. V lost 1 base and J lost 0, with 10 bases in between. Germline V gene sequence: CDR1 SGHAT, CDR2 FQNNGV. The CDR3 reads CASSLVGGGSYNEQFF. The CDR3 region has the DNA TGTGCCAGCAGCTTAGTTGGGGGAGGCTCCTACAATGAGCAGTTCTTC.

This clone was detected once. The V call is TRBV7-8, the J call TRBJ1-3; D perhaps matches TRBD1 (5 bases). With 5 bases removed from V and 3 bases from J, the gap between germline ends came to 11 bases. This CDR3 contains 14 residues. Germline V gene data show CDR1 as SGHVS and CDR2 as FQNEAQ. The CDR3 loop is CASSRGVVGNTIYF. CDR3 sequence (DNA): TGTGCCAGCAGCCGAGGGGTTGTTGGAAACACCATATATTTT.